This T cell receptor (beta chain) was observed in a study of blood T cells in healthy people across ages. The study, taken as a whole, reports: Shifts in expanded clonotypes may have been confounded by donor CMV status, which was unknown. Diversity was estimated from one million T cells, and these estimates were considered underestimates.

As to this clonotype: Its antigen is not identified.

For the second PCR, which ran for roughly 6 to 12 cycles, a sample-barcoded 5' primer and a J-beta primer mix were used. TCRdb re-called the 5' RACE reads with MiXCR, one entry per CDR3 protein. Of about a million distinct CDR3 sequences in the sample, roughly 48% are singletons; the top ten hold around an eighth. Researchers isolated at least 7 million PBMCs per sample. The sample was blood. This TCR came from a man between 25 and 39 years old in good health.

The CDR3 loop reads CASTQTPDPYEQYF. CDR3 sequence (DNA): TGTGCCAGCACCCAGACCCCGGACCCCTACGAGCAGTACTTC. This chain uses TRBV9 with TRBJ2-7, with unresolved D. The CDR3 is 14 amino acids. The germline V and J ends were trimmed by 6 bases and 2 bases, with 15 bases remaining between them. Germline CDR1 is SGDLS and CDR2 is YYNGEE. The variable domain in full, with the rest retrieved from reference TRBV9 and TRBJ2-7, is DSGVTQTPKHLITATGQRVTLRCSPRSGDLSVYWYQQSLDQGLQFLIQYYNGEERAKGNILERFSAQQFPDLHSELNLSSLELGDSALYFCASTQTPDPYEQYFGPGTRLTVT.